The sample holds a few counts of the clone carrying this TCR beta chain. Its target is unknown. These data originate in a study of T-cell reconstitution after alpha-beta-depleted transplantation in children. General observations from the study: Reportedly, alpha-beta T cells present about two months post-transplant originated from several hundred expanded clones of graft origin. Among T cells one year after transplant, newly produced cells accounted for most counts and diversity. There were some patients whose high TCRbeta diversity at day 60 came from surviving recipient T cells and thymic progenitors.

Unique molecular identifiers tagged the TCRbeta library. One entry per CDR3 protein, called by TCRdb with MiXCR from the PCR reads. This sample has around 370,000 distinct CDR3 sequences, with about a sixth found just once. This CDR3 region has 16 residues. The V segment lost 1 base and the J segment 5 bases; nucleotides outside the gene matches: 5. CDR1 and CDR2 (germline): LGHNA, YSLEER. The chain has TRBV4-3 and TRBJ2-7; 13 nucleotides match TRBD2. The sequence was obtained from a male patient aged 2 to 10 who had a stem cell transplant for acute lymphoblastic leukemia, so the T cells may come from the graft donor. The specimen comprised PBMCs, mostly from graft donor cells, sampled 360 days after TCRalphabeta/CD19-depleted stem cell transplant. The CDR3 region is CASSQGRLAGGDEQYF. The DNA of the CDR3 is TGCGCCAGCAGCCAAGGGAGACTAGCGGGAGGCGACGAGCAGTACTTC.